The 25 T cell receptor beta chains presented below share a single source sample, sequenced in a study of blood T cell repertoires in COVID-19. Data came from immunoSEQ multiplex PCR; TCRdb stores just in-frame clones and leaves some out. The sample holds 140,000 or so clones, roughly 90% seen once. Material: peripheral blood. These receptors came from a man between 65 and 85 years old with acute or convalescent COVID-19.

The rearrangement uses TRBV6-5 and TRBJ1-4; 9 nucleotides match TRBD1. This CDR3 is built from 15 residues. CDR1 MNHEY and CDR2 SVGAGI come from the germline V gene. The trim removed 3 bases at V and 3 bases at J, leaving 2 bases unmatched. CDR3 bases: TGTGCCAGCAGTTATACAGGGGGCCCTAATGAAAAACTGTTTTTT. Translating it yields CASSYTGGPNEKLFF.

V is TRBV20-1 and J is TRBJ2-1; unclear D gene. The length of the CDR3 is 11 residues. With 5 bases removed from V and 7 bases from J, the gap between germline ends came to 9 bases. In germline, CDR1 is DFQATT, CDR2 SNEGSKA (reference sequence). The CDR3 loop is CSAPSYNEQFF. DNA of the CDR3: TGCAGTGCTCCGAGTTATAATGAGCAGTTCTTC.

The chain couples TRBV19 to TRBJ1-1; 10 bases line up with TRBD1. Germline V gives CDR1 LNHDA, CDR2 SQIVND (reference sequence). The V and J ends lost 5 bases and 4 bases, in that order; junction bases with no gene match: 4. This CDR3 has 14 amino acids. CDR3 sequence reads: CASSPRQGATEAFF. Here the CDR3 DNA reads TGTGCCAGTAGTCCACGACAGGGGGCCACTGAAGCTTTCTTT.

The chain has TRBV14 and TRBJ2-1, with D perhaps matching TRBD2 (6 bases). V was pared by 0 bases and J by 16 bases, with 19 bases between. The germline V gene has CDR1 SGHDN and CDR2 FVKESK. The CDR3 has 14 amino acids. DNA for the CDR3: TGTGCCAGCAGCCAAGATTCGCGGAGGGCCCCCGAATTCTTC. Translated, it gives CASSQDSRRAPEFF.

The chain carries TRBV6-5 and TRBJ1-4, with a possible D match to TRBD1 (6 bases). The CDR3 is made up of 13 amino acids. V shed 9 bases and J shed 8 bases, with 16 bases lying between them. Germline CDR1 is MNHEY and CDR2 is SVGAGI. The chain's CDR3 is CASSGTSREKLFF. Written as DNA, the CDR3 is TGTGCCAGTTCCGGGACATCAAGGGAAAAACTGTTTTTT.

The chain couples TRBV6-5 to TRBJ1-1; 9 bases map to TRBD1. The germline V gene encodes CDR1 MNHEY and CDR2 SVGAGI. V dropped 7 bases and J dropped 6; count of bases not matched to a gene: 9. There are 14 residues in the CDR3. The CDR3 DNA reads TGTGCCAGCACCAGAAACACAGGGGGCCCTGAAGCTTTCTTT. Translated, it gives CASTRNTGGPEAFF.

The CDR3: CATSARTGNTIYF. Written as DNA, the CDR3 is TGTGCCACCTCCGCGCGGACTGGAAACACCATATATTTT. The rearrangement links TRBV6-6 to TRBJ1-3; unclear D gene. Trimming took off 10 bases at V and 2 bases at J, with 12 bases between the two ends. This CDR3 comprises 13 residues. CDR1 is MNHNY and CDR2 is SVGAGI in the germline V gene (reference sequence).

The chain combines TRBV2 with TRBJ2-7, with 8 bases aligning to TRBD2. The germline V gene encodes CDR1 SNHLY and CDR2 FYNNEI. Losses at the gene ends were 4 bases for V and 2 bases for J; bases not matched to a gene: 4. The CDR3 has 14 amino acids. The CDR3 coding sequence is TGTGCCAGCAGTGCGGCGGGGGGACCCTACGAGCAGTACTTC. It encodes CASSAAGGPYEQYF.

The chain carries TRBV29-1 and TRBJ1-5; 7 nucleotides agree with TRBD1. This CDR3 has 12 amino acids. The germline gives CDR1 SQVTM, CDR2 ANQGSEA. V was clipped by 7 bases and J by 5 bases; unmatched bases: 5. The CDR3 here is CSGGDSDQPQHF. For the CDR3, the DNA is TGCAGCGGCGGGGACAGTGATCAGCCCCAGCATTTT.

This chain joins TRBV2 and TRBJ1-4; 7 bases agree with TRBD1. The CDR3 is 15 amino acids. The V gene's germline CDR1 is SNHLY and CDR2 FYNNEI. Trimming removed 4 bases from V and 2 bases from J; junction bases left unmatched: 4. The CDR3 coding sequence is TGTGCCAGCAGTGTAGGACAGGCTACTAATGAAAAACTGTTTTTT. Translating gives CASSVGQATNEKLFF.

Written as DNA, the CDR3 is TGTGCCAGCAGCCCCGGGACAGGGCGGAACACTGAAGCTTTCTTT. Amino acid sequence: CASSPGTGRNTEAFF. The chain uses TRBV3-1 (or the pseudogene TRBV3-2) and TRBJ1-1; 9 bases are shared with TRBD1. With 4 bases clipped from V and 1 base from J, the junction kept 4 bases outside the gene matches. This CDR3 comprises 15 residues. CDR1 is LGHDT and CDR2 is YNNKEL in the germline V gene (reference sequence).

In DNA, the CDR3 is TGCAGCGTTGAGGGGCGGGACCGAGATACGCAGTATTTT. Translation: CSVEGRDRDTQYF. The chain carries TRBV29-1 and TRBJ2-3; possibly TRBD2 for D (6 bases). The germline V gene has CDR1 SQVTM and CDR2 ANQGSEA. The CDR3 spans 13 residues. The V end lost 3 bases, the J end lost 5 bases, and 12 bases lay between the germline ends.

The chain links TRBV7-8 to TRBJ1-2, with D hard to call. The V gene lost 1 base and the J gene lost 3 bases, with 6 bases spanning the gap. Germline V gene lookup returns CDR1 SGHVS and CDR2 FQNEAQ. The CDR3 contains 13 residues. The CDR3 sequence is CASSLGVDYGYTF. The CDR3 region has the DNA TGTGCCAGCAGCTTAGGAGTAGACTATGGCTACACCTTC.

This chain connects TRBV7-9 to TRBJ1-1; TRBD1 might be the D (6 bases). V lost 5 bases and J 3 bases, leaving 10 bases between the germline ends. The germline V gene encodes CDR1 SEHNR and CDR2 FQNEAQ (reference sequence). The CDR3 totals 13 residues. CDR3 residues: CASSDRSYTEAFF. CDR3 coding DNA: TGTGCCAGCAGCGACAGGTCTTACACTGAAGCTTTCTTT.

This sequence joins TRBV2 and TRBJ1-6; no reliable D call. Germline V gives CDR1 SNHLY, CDR2 FYNNEI. The CDR3 has 16 residues. V was trimmed by 5 bases and J by 6 bases, leaving 17 bases between them. The CDR3 DNA reads as TGTGCCAGCAGTCCCCAAGAGTCCGGGTTTAATTCACCCCTCCACTTT. This gives the protein CASSPQESGFNSPLHF.

V is TRBV7-9 and J is TRBJ1-2; 9 bases are shared with TRBD1. Germline V gene lookup returns CDR1 SEHNR and CDR2 FQNEAQ (reference sequence). V shed 4 bases, J shed 4 bases, and the junction held 4 bases outside the gene matches. This CDR3 region has 14 residues. This CDR3 reads CASSSQGASYGYTF. The CDR3 nucleotides read TGTGCCAGCAGCTCACAGGGGGCCAGCTATGGCTACACCTTC.

The V and J genes are TRBV7-2 and TRBJ2-2, with D perhaps matching TRBD2 (5 bases). The CDR3 is made up of 15 amino acids. V lost 0 bases to trimming and J lost 4 bases, with 9 bases between them. From germline, CDR1 is SGHTA and CDR2 FQGNSA. CDR3 coding DNA: TGTGCCAGCAGCTTAGCCGGGGTTCCCACCGGGGAGCTGTTTTTT. This gives the protein CASSLAGVPTGELFF.

The chain employs TRBV10-1 and TRBJ1-1; 10 positions match TRBD1. Germline lookup yields CDR1 WNHNN and CDR2 SYGVQD (reference sequence). There are 13 residues in the CDR3. Trimming removed 3 bases from V and 13 bases from J; junction bases left unmatched: 8. This CDR3 reads CASSETGTGEVFF. CDR3 nucleotide sequence: TGCGCCAGCAGTGAAACCGGGACAGGGGAGGTTTTCTTT.

The chain links TRBV5-1 to TRBJ2-1, with 12 bases fitting TRBD1. Per the germline V gene, CDR1 is SGHRS and CDR2 is YFSETQ. The V segment lost 3 bases and the J segment 7 bases; nucleotides outside the gene matches: 5. The CDR3 is made up of 15 amino acids. CDR3 sequence reads: CASSWDRGQINEQFF. The DNA of the CDR3 is TGCGCCAGCAGCTGGGACAGGGGGCAGATAAATGAGCAGTTCTTC.

This sequence joins TRBV28 and TRBJ1-6; tentatively, D is TRBD1 (5 bases). Looked up from germline, CDR1 is MDHEN and CDR2 is SYDVKM. Trimming took 6 bases from V and 7 from J, leaving 16 bases between them. This CDR3 spans 15 amino acids. The CDR3 DNA reads as TGTGCCAGCAGCCCTCGTGGGGCGGGGAATTCACCCCTCCACTTT. Translated: CASSPRGAGNSPLHF.

The chain joins TRBV6-5 to TRBJ2-7; tentatively, D is TRBD2 (6 bases). Trimming pared 6 bases from V and 5 bases from J, leaving 11 bases between. Per germline, CDR1 MNHEY and CDR2 SVGAGI. The CDR3 is 12 amino acids. The CDR3 sequence: CASRREIDEQYF. The CDR3 coding sequence is TGTGCCAGCAGGCGGGAAATCGACGAGCAGTACTTC.

V is TRBV5-1 and J is TRBJ2-2; TRBD1 agrees at 11 bases. The CDR3 is 17 amino acids. CDR1 is SGHRS, CDR2 YFSETQ, per germline. Trimming removed 3 bases from V and 0 bases from J; junction bases left unmatched: 4. As DNA, the CDR3 is TGCGCCAGCAGCTCCCCGGGACAGGGGGCGAACACCGGGGAGCTGTTTTTT. This sequence encodes CASSSPGQGANTGELFF.

The CDR3 here is CASSLEGGNSPLHF. In nucleotides, the CDR3 is TGTGCCAGCAGTTTAGAGGGCGGGAATTCACCCCTCCACTTT. This sequence joins TRBV28 and TRBJ1-6; D is unclear. Between the trimmed V and J ends, which lost 2 bases and 7 bases, there was a span of 9 bases. The CDR3 loop spans 14 amino acids. Per the germline V gene, CDR1 is MDHEN and CDR2 is SYDVKM.

J is TRBJ1-2 and V is TRBV19, with 7 bases identical to TRBD1. This CDR3 has 13 amino acids. V trimming: 6 bases; J trimming: 1 base; junction bases outside the gene matches: 2. Germline assignment: CDR1 LNHDA and CDR2 SQIVND (reference sequence). CDR3 region: CASRDRVNYGYTF. CDR3 coding DNA: TGTGCCAGTAGAGACAGGGTTAACTATGGCTACACCTTC.

This sequence joins TRBV5-4 and TRBJ2-2, with D possibly being TRBD1 (6 bases). Germline CDR1 is SGHNT and CDR2 is YYREEE (reference sequence). V lost 4 bases to trimming and J lost 2 bases, with 12 bases between them. This CDR3 region has 15 residues. CDR3 sequence reads: CASSRQAANTGELFF. CDR3 in DNA: TGTGCCAGCAGCCGACAGGCCGCAAACACCGGGGAGCTGTTTTTT.